This TCR beta chain emerged from a study of human T cells and chemical hapten exposure. Whole-study context: In the sensitization step, 2% DPC was placed on around 2 cm by around 2 cm of upper inner arm skin. The study traced per-sample TCR yield variation mainly to small differences in pooled library volumes. Regarding the study as a whole: Significantly more large CDR3 similarity clusters were formed by expanded TCRs than by controls.

The table lists this clonotype with a few counts. Its antigen is unidentified. CDR3 length: 15 amino acids. Germline V gene data show CDR1 as KGHDR and CDR2 as SFDVKD. V shed 7 bases and J shed 0 bases, with 12 bases lying between them. For the library, individual cDNA molecules each received unique molecular identifiers. One entry per CDR3 protein results from TCRdb running MiXCR on the RACE reads. This table holds under 200,000 distinct CDR3 sequences, about 14% found once. Time point in this sample: patch test 1, 2 weeks after DPC sensitization. Treatment denoted: therapeutic diphenylcyclopropenone sensitization with weekly scalp DPC.

The sample here was whole blood, taken in connection with sensitization to the hapten diphenylcyclopropenone (DPC). This chain connects TRBV24-1 to TRBJ2-1; TRBD2 might be the D (6 bases). The TCR originated in a young woman with alopecia areata. Some clones in this sample may be carry-over from other donors' samples. Here the CDR3 reads CATSSRDLSYNEQFF. Here the CDR3 DNA reads TGTGCCACCAGCTCGCGGGACCTCTCCTACAATGAGCAGTTCTTC.